This is a list of T cell receptor beta chains from one sample in a study of blood T cell repertoires in COVID-19. Method: immunoSEQ multiplex PCR; TCRdb's copy keeps in-frame clones and lacks some. The sample carries 200,000 to 250,000 clones, 70% to 90% recorded once. Source material: peripheral blood. The receptors originated from a man younger than 40 with COVID-19, enrolled during active disease. The CDR3 runs from the conserved cysteine through the conserved F or W. The order of the fields is J gene, D gene, clone size, V gene, CDR3 DNA, CDR3 protein. D genes are given only for firm matches. The size entry is marked missing in some rows and otherwise reads once, few, many or a size class.

>TRBJ2-2|-|-|TRBV5-1
TGCGCCAGCAGCCTCGCAGGGCCTCAGATGAACACCGGGGAGCTGTTTTTT
CASSLAGPQMNTGELFF
>TRBJ2-5|TRBD2|few|TRBV30
TGTGCCTGGAGTCCCTCTAGCGGGAGGGCTTTACAGACCCAGTACTTC
CAWSPSSGRALQTQYF
>TRBJ1-5|TRBD1|-|TRBV4-1
TGCGCCAGCAGCCAAACGGTCGTCAGGGGGCCTAATCAGCCCCAGCATTTT
CASSQTVVRGPNQPQHF
>TRBJ1-6|TRBD1|-|TRBV5-1
TGCGCCAGCAGGCAAGACAGGGGGCTGGGTTCACCCCTCCACTTT
CASRQDRGLGSPLHF
>TRBJ1-1|-|-|TRBV19
TGTGCCAGTAGTATGCCAGGGCTAGGTATCACTGAAGCTTTCTTT
CASSMPGLGITEAFF
>TRBJ1-6|TRBD1|once|TRBV28
TGTGCCACCCAGACAGGGTTGTGGTCACCCCTCCACTTT
CATQTGLWSPLHF
>TRBJ2-2|TRBD2|few|TRBV9
TGTGCCAGCAGCCCGAGACTAGCGGGGGCTACCGGGGAGCTGTTTTTT
CASSPRLAGATGELFF
>TRBJ1-1|-|-|TRBV19
TGTGCCAGTAGTATAGGGAGGGCACGGGCGAACACTGAAGCTTTCTTT
CASSIGRARANTEAFF
>TRBJ2-7|TRBD2|-|TRBV11-2
TGTGCCAGCAGCCGGGGGGGACTAGCGGGGATCGAGCAGTACTTC
CASSRGGLAGIEQYF
>TRBJ1-5|TRBD1|many|TRBV27
TGTGCCAGCAGTCGACAGGGATTCGGCAATCAGCCCCAGCATTTT
CASSRQGFGNQPQHF
>TRBJ1-2|-|-|TRBV6-5
TGTGCCAGCACCGTGGGGGGGCCGAACTATGGCTACACCTTC
CASTVGGPNYGYTF
>TRBJ1-6|-|once|TRBV4-3
TGCGCCAGCAGCCTGGGCTGGGGGGGGAATTCACCCCTCCACTTT
CASSLGWGGNSPLHF
>TRBJ1-1|-|-|TRBV2
TGTGCCGGGAGCGGGGCGGGCACTGAAGCTTTCTTT
CAGSGAGTEAFF
>TRBJ1-2|-|-|TRBV28
TGTGCCAGCAGCTCCCTACGACATCAGGCTTTACTTAACTATGGCTACACCTTC
CASSSLRHQALLNYGYTF
>TRBJ2-1|TRBD1|-|TRBV7-2
TGTGCCAGCAGCCCCGGGACAGGGAACAATGAGCAGTTCTTC
CASSPGTGNNEQFF
>TRBJ1-5|TRBD1|-|TRBV19
TGTGCCAGTCAGGCCGGGACAGGGGCTAATCAGCCCCAGCATTTT
CASQAGTGANQPQHF
>TRBJ1-2|TRBD1|once|TRBV5-4
TGTGCCAGCAGCTCGATGACAGGGAACTATGGCTACACCTTC
CASSSMTGNYGYTF
>TRBJ2-1|-|-|TRBV7-2
TGTGCCAGCAGCTTAAGACAAGCCAGGTCCTACAATGAGCAGTTCTTC
CASSLRQARSYNEQFF
>TRBJ2-1|TRBD1|-|TRBV28
TGTGCCAGCAGTCCCAGTCCGGGACAGGGGTCCTACAATGAGCAGTTCTTC
CASSPSPGQGSYNEQFF
>TRBJ1-3|TRBD1|-|TRBV19
TGTGCCAGTAGTCGGACAGGGCCCGGAAACACCATATATTTT
CASSRTGPGNTIYF
>TRBJ1-6|TRBD1|-|TRBV4-1
TGCGCCAGCAGTCAGACAGGGGGAGGATCACCCCTCCACTTT
CASSQTGGGSPLHF
>TRBJ2-3|TRBD2|-|TRBV18
TGTGCCAGCTCACCACCTAGCGGGCGCACAGATACGCAGTATTTT
CASSPPSGRTDTQYF